This section outlines one T cell receptor beta chain sequence together with its context. This record belongs to a study of T cell responses to AZD1222 COVID-19 vaccine. The assay was immunoSEQ multiplex PCR, and TCRdb's table has in-frame clones only and misses some. The sample lists about 80,000 clones; approximately 85% were seen once. After removal of 6 bases from V and 1 base from J, the junction contained 5 bases not matched to a gene. Germline CDR1 SEHNR, CDR2 FQNEAQ (reference sequence). The CDR3 totals 14 residues. The TCR was taken from an adult who received the AZD1222 COVID-19 vaccine. The chain couples TRBV7-9 to TRBJ1-1; 7 nucleotides align to TRBD1. The sample here was peripheral blood, taken 28 days after the second AZD1222 dose. CDR3 sequence: CASRIQGKNTEAFF. CDR3 nucleotide sequence: TGTGCCAGCAGAATACAGGGGAAGAACACTGAAGCTTTCTTT.